This TCR beta chain appears in the sequencing data of a study of blood T cells in healthy people across ages. Study outcomes and limitations: Using unsorted PBMCs precluded a conclusive naive versus antigen-experienced comparison.

PCR was performed a second time for roughly 7 to 11 cycles using a sample-barcoded 5' primer and a J-beta primer mix. TCRdb re-derived calls from the 5' RACE reads in MiXCR, one entry per CDR3 protein. The table records 750,000 to 850,000 distinct CDR3 sequences, around a quarter of them present only once. Remarks on this clonotype: Its antigen is unknown.

CDR3 length equals 14 residues. The V end was cut by 6 bases, the J end by 5 bases, with 19 bases between. Germline CDR1 DFQATT, CDR2 SNEGSKA (reference sequence). This sample was shared with a second study, whose subject was T cells of mothers and their children. As reported in that work: Sample barcodes plus 2-4 random nucleotides came from the M1S primer.

The material sequenced was blood. The chain has TRBV20-1 and TRBJ2-5, with D possibly matching TRBD2 (7 bases). The sequence was collected from a boy aged 10-17 years in good health. The CDR3 protein is CSAKLPGGRETQYF. The CDR3 nucleotides are TGCAGTGCGAAACTCCCGGGGGGCCGGGAGACCCAGTACTTC.